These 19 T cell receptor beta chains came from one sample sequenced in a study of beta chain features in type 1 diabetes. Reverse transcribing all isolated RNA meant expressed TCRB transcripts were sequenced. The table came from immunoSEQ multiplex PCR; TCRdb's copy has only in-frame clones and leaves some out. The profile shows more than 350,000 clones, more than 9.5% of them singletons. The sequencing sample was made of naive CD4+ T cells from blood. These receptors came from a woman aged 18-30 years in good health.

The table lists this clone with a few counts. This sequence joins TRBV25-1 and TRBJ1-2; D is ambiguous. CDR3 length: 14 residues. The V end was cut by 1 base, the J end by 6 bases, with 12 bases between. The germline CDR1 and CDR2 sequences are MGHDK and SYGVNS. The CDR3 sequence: CASSEFASLNGYTF. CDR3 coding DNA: TGTGCCAGCAGTGAATTTGCTTCGCTTAATGGCTACACCTTC.

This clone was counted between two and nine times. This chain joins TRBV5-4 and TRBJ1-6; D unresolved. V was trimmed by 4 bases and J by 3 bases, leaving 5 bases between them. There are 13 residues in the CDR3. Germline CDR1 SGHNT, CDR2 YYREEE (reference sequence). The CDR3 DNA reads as TGTGCCAGCAGCAGCAGCTATAATTCACCCCTCCACTTT. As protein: CASSSSYNSPLHF. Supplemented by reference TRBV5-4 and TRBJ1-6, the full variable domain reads ETGVTQSPTHLIKTRGQQVTLRCSSQSGHNTVSWYQQALGQGPQFIFQYYREEENGRGNFPPRFSGLQFPNYSSELNVNALELDDSALYLCASSSSYNSPLHFGNGTRLTVT.

CDR3 sequence reads: CASSQNLGAERPHTF. The DNA for the CDR3 is TGTGCCAGCAGCCAAAACCTGGGGGCCGAAAGACCGCACACCTTC. V gene TRBV14 combines with J gene TRBJ1-2; a weak D match, TRBD1 (6 bases). V was shortened by 2 bases and J by 12 bases, with 22 bases between the two germline ends. The CDR3 is 15 residues long. From germline, CDR1 is SGHDN and CDR2 FVKESK.

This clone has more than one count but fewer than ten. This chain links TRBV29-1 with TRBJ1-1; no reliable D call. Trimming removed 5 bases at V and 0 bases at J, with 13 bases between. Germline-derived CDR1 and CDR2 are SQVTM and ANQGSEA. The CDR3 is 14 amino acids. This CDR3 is CSVCKVGLNTEAFF. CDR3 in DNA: TGCAGCGTTTGCAAGGTTGGGTTGAACACTGAAGCTTTCTTT.

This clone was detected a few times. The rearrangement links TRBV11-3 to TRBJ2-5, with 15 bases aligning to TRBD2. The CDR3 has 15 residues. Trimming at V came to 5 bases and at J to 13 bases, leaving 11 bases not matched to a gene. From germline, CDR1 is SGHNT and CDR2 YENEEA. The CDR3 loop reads CASSLTGLAGGPGYF. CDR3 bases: TGTGCCAGCAGCCTAACCGGACTAGCGGGAGGGCCTGGGTACTTC.

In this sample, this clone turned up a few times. The CDR3 sequence is CASSTGLYEQYF. CDR3 coding DNA: TGTGCCAGCAGCACCGGACTTTACGAGCAGTACTTC. The chain uses TRBV11-2 and TRBJ2-7; weak D call: TRBD2 (5 bases). CDR3 size: 12 residues. The germline V gene encodes CDR1 SGHAT and CDR2 FQNNGV. V lost 5 bases and J lost 4, with 9 bases in between.

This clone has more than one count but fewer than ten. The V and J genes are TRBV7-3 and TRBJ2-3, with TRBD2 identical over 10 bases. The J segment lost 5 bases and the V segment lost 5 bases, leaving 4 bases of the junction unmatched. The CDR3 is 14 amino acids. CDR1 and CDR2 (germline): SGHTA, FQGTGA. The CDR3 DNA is TGTGCCAGCAGCCTTAGCGGGGGGAGAGATACGCAGTATTTT. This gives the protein CASSLSGGRDTQYF.

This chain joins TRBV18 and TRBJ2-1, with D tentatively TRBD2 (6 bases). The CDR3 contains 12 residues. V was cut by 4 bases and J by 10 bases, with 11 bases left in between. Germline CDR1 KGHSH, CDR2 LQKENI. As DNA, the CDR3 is TGTGCCAGCTCACGGGGGGAGGCCGAGCAGTTCTTC. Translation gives CASSRGEAEQFF.

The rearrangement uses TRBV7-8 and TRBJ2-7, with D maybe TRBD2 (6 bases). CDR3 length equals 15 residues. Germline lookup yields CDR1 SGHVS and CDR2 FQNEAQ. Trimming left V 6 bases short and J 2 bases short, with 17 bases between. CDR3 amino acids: CASRFGLASTYEQYV. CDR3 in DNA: TGTGCCAGCAGATTCGGGCTAGCGAGTACCTACGAGCAGTACGTC.

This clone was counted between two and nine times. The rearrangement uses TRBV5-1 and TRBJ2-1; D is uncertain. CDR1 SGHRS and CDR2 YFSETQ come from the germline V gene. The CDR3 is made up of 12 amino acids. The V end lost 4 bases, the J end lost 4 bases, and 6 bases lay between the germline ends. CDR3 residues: CASSNPYNEQFF. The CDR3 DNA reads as TGCGCCAGCAGCAACCCTTACAATGAGCAGTTCTTC. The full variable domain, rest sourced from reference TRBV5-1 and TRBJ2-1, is KAGVTQTPRYLIKTRGQQVTLSCSPISGHRSVSWYQQTPGQGLQFLFEYFSETQRNKGNFPGRFSGRQFSNSRSEMNVSTLELGDSALYLCASSNPYNEQFFGPGTRLTVL.

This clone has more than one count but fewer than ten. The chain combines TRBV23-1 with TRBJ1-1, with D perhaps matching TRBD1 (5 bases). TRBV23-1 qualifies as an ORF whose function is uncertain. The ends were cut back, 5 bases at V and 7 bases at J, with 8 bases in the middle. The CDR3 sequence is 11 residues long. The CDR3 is CASSGADEAFF. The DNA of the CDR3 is TGCGCCAGCAGTGGGGCAGATGAAGCTTTCTTT.

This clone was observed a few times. This CDR3 reads CATSRDRGTNYGYTF. In nucleotides, the CDR3 is TGTGCCACCAGCAGAGATCGAGGTACTAACTATGGCTACACCTTC. The chain uses TRBV15 and TRBJ1-2; D gene uncertain. This CDR3 comprises 15 residues. The V end was cut by 0 bases, the J end by 0 bases, with 8 bases between. Per the germline V gene, CDR1 is LNHNV and CDR2 is YYDKDF (reference sequence).

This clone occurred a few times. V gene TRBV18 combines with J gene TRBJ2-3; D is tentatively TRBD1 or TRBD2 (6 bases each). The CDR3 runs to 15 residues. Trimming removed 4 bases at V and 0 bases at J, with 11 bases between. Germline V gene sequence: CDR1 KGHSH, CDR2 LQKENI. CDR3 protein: CASSRPGASTDTQYF. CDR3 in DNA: TGTGCCAGCTCACGACCGGGGGCCAGCACAGATACGCAGTATTTT. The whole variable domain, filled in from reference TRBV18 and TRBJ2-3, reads NAGVMQNPRHLVRRRGQEARLRCSPMKGHSHVYWYRQLPEEGLKFMVYLQKENIIDESGMPKERFSAEFPKEGPSILRIQQVVRGDSAAYFCASSRPGASTDTQYFGPGTRLTVL.

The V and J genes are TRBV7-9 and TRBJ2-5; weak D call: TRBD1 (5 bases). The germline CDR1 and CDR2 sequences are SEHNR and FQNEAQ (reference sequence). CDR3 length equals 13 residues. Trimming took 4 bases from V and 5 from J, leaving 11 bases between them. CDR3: CASSSQGWETQYF. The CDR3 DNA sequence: TGTGCCAGCAGCTCTCAGGGTTGGGAGACCCAGTACTTC.

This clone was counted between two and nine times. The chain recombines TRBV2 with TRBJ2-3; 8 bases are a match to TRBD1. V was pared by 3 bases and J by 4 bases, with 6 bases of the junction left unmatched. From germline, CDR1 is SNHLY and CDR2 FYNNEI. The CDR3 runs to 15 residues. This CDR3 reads CASSDRTGLADTQYF. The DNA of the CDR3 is TGTGCCAGCAGTGACCGGACAGGGTTGGCAGATACGCAGTATTTT.

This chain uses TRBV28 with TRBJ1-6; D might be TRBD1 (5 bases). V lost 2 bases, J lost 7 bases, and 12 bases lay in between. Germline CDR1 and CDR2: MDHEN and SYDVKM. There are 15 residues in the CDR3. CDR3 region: CASSLPDGTNSPLHF. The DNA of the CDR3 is TGTGCCAGCAGTTTACCGGACGGGACCAATTCACCCCTCCACTTT.

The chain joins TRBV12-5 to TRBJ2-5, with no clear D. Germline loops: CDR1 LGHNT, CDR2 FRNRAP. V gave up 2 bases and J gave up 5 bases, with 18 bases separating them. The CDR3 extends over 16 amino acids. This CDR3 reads CASGLSRSRVEETQYF. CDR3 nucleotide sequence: TGTGCTAGTGGTTTGTCGCGCTCGCGCGTGGAGGAGACCCAGTACTTC.

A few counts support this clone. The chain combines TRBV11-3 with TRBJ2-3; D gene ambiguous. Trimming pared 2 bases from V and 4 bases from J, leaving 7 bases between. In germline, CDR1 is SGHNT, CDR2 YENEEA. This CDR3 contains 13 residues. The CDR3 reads CASSLPRSDTQYF. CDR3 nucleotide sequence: TGTGCCAGCAGCTTACCTCGGTCAGATACGCAGTATTTT.

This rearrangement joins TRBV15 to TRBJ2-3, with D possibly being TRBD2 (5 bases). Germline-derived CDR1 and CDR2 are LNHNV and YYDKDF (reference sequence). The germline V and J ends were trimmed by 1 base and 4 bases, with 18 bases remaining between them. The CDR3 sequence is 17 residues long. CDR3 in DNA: TGTGCCACCAGCAGAGTAAGCTCTAGCATGATCGCAGATACGCAGTATTTT. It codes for CATSRVSSSMIADTQYF.